This record covers a single TCR beta chain. What it binds is unknown. The sample comes from a study of cytomegalovirus exposure and HLA in healthy donors. The study, taken as a whole, reports: In an earlier analysis, about 87% or about 30%: the productive usage of most TCR beta V segments. In vitro experiments confirmed that three CMV-associated chains were specific for CMV antigens. HLA restriction was apparent for most CMV-associated TCR beta chains in a later analysis. Later work showed greater clonal expansion in HLA-associated TCR beta chains than in equally common others.

PCR amplification relied on 60 Vbeta primers (plus 13 Jbeta primers). Some clones are missing from TCRdb's copy, which holds only in-frame ones; the method was immunoSEQ multiplex PCR. The sample has approximately 160,000 clones, under 90% seen once. The clonotype was recovered from a male donor in good health and CMV-seronegative. Sequencing was performed on PBMCs.

The CDR3 spells CASHSPGARETQYF. Written as DNA, the CDR3 is TGTGCCAGCCATTCTCCGGGAGCAAGGGAGACCCAGTACTTC. The chain employs TRBV5-4 and TRBJ2-5; perhaps TRBD2 as D (6 bases). Trimming cost V 7 bases and J 5 bases, with 18 bases left between them. CDR3 size: 14 residues. Germline V gives CDR1 SGHNT, CDR2 YYREEE (reference sequence).